Sequencing of this T cell receptor (beta chain) was carried out in a study of Graves' ophthalmopathy and Graves' hyperthyroidism. Findings and limits, study-wide: Classification of ophthalmopathy versus stable hyperthyroidism by a 13-signature model yielded approximately 90% sensitivity and just under 83% specificity. Most clonotypes expanded in thyroid above 0.001 frequency were present in blood too.

This clonotype has at least ten counts. The antigen is undetermined. Transcripts of RNA were the source for amplifying TCR beta CDR3 regions. The library came from an HTBI-primed first-round RT-PCR and a second-round multiplex PCR. TCRdb recomputed calls from the multiplex PCR reads with MiXCR, one row per CDR3 protein. The sample has approximately 210,000 distinct CDR3 sequences, roughly 27% seen once. This CDR3 contains 15 residues. Germline CDR1 MNHEY, CDR2 SVGEGT. V lost 4 bases and J 4 bases, leaving 16 bases between the germline ends. Sequenced input: peripheral blood. The chain uses TRBV6-2 or TRBV6-3 and TRBJ1-1; D perhaps matches TRBD1 (6 bases). The TCR sequence derives from a man in his fifties with Graves' ophthalmopathy. The CDR3 loop reads CASSLKGGGGTEAFF. The CDR3 bases are TGTGCCAGCAGTTTAAAGGGTGGAGGGGGCACTGAAGCTTTCTTT.